This T cell receptor (beta chain) stems from a study of T cell repertoires in cytomegalovirus infection. Study-level information: Public TCR beta signatures were indicative of both CMV infection and a matching HLA type. Study outcomes and limitations: Within the response measured ex vivo, HLA-C-restricted CMV-specific TCR beta clonotypes were dominant.

The sample holds a few counts of this clonotype. Its antigen is undetermined. The CDR3 runs 16 residues. V was clipped by 0 bases and J by 5 bases; unmatched bases: 4. In germline, CDR1 is SGHAT, CDR2 FQNNGV. One entry per CDR3 protein, called by TCRdb with MiXCR from the reads. The top ten hold around 14% of the sample, which has fewer than 300,000 distinct CDR3 sequences, roughly 26% seen once. The chain recombines TRBV11-2 with TRBJ2-2; 9 bases map to TRBD2. Specimen: PBMCs. This TCR was sampled from a human donor in good health (CMV status not recorded). Some clones in this sample may be carry-over from other donors' samples. The CDR3 sequence is CASSLDLAGWTGELFF. CDR3 sequence (DNA): TGTGCCAGCAGCTTAGACCTAGCGGGATGGACCGGGGAGCTGTTTTTT.